The 3 T cell receptor beta chains in this list originate from one sample, sequenced in a study of T-cell reconstitution after alpha-beta-depleted transplantation in children. Unique molecular identifiers tagged the TCRbeta library. MiXCR, applied by TCRdb to the PCR reads, yields one record per CDR3 protein. Of over 85,000 distinct CDR3 sequences listed, 10% are singletons. The input for sequencing was PBMCs from the stem cell graft donor, taken from the stem cell graft. Every receptor here comes from a human donor who donated a stem cell graft to a child with acute lymphoblastic leukemia.

At least ten counts were recorded for this clonotype. The V call is TRBV20-1, the J call TRBJ2-2; 10 bases match TRBD2. CDR3 length: 16 amino acids. After removal of 4 bases from V and 0 bases from J, the junction contained 5 bases not matched to a gene. Germline values: CDR1 DFQATT, CDR2 SNEGSKA (reference sequence). CDR3 sequence (DNA): TGCAGTGCTAAACCTAGCGGGGGCCCGAACACCGGGGAGCTGTTTTTT. It is translated as CSAKPSGGPNTGELFF.

This rearrangement joins TRBV5-4 to TRBJ1-2, with 10 bases identical to TRBD1. This CDR3 spans 15 amino acids. Trimming at V came to 4 bases and at J to 3 bases, leaving 6 bases not matched to a gene. Germline V gene sequence: CDR1 SGHNT, CDR2 YYREEE (reference sequence). CDR3 protein: CASSPDRGRDYGYTF. DNA of the CDR3: TGTGCCAGCAGCCCCGACAGGGGGCGGGACTATGGCTACACCTTC.

In this sample, this clonotype turned up many times. The rearrangement links TRBV2 to TRBJ1-4; TRBD1 is a possible D gene (5 bases). Deletions cut 3 bases from V and 8 bases from J, with 16 bases between. CDR3 length equals 15 residues. Germline CDR1 is SNHLY and CDR2 is FYNNEI. The CDR3: CASSDSRAFGEKLFF. In DNA, the CDR3 is TGTGCCAGCAGTGACAGCAGGGCCTTCGGGGAAAAACTGTTTTTT.